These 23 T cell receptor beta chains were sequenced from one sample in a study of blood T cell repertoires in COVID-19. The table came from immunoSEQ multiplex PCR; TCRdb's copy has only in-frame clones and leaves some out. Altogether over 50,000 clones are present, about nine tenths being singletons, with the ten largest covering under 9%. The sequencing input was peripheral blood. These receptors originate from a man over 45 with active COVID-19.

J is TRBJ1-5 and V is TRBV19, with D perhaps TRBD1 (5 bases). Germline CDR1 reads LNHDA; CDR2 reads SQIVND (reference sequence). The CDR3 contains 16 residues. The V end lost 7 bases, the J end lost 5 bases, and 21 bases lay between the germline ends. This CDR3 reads CASTPRAGRGDQPQHF. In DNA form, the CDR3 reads TGTGCCAGTACCCCCAGGGCGGGGCGAGGGGATCAGCCCCAGCATTTT.

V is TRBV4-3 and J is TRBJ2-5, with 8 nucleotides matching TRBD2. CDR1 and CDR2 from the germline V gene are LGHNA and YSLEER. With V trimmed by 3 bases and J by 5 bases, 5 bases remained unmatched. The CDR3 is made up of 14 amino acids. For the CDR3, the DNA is TGCGCCAGCAGCCATGAGCGGGGGTCGGAGACCCAGTACTTC. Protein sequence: CASSHERGSETQYF.

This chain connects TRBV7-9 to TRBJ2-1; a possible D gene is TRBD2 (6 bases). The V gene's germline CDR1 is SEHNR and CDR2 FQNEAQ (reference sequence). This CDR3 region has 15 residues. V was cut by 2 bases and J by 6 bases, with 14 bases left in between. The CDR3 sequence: CASSLIAASGNEQFF. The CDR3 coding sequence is TGTGCCAGCAGCTTAATAGCGGCATCGGGCAATGAGCAGTTCTTC.

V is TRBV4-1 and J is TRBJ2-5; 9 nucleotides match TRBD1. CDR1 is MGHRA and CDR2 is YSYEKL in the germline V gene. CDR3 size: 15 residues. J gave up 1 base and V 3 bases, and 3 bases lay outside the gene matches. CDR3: CASSHGDRAQETQYF. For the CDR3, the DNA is TGCGCCAGCAGCCATGGGGACAGGGCCCAAGAGACCCAGTACTTC.

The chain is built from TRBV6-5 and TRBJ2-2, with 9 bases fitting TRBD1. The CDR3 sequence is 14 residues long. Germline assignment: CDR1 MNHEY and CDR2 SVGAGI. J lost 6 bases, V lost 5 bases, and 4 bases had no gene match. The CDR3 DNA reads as TGTGCCAGCAGTCGGGACAGGGAGGCCGGGGAGCTGTTTTTT. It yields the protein CASSRDREAGELFF.

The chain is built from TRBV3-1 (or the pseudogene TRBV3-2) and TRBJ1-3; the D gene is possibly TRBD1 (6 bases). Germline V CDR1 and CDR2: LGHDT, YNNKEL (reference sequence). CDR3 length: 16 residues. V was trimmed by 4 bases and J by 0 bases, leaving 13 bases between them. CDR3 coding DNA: TGTGCCAGCAGCCTCTCAGGACAGATCTCTGGAAACACCATATATTTT. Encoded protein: CASSLSGQISGNTIYF.

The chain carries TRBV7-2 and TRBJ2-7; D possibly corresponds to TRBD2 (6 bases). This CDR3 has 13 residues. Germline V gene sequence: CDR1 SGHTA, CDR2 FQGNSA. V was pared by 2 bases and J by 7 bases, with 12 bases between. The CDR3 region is CASSLRWGEEQYF. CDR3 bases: TGTGCCAGCAGCTTACGGTGGGGGGAGGAGCAGTACTTC.

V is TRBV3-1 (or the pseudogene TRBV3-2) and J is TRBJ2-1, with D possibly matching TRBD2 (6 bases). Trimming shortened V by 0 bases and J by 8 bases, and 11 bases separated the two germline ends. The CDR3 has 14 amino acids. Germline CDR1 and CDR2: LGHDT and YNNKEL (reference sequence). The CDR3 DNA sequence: TGTGCCAGCAGCCAAGAAATCCGGGGGTATGAGCAGTTCTTC. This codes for CASSQEIRGYEQFF.

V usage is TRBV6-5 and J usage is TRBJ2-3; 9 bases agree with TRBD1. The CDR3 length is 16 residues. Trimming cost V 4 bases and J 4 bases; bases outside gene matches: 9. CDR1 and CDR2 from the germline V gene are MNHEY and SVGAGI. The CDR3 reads CASSSHRGLKADTQYF. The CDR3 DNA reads TGTGCCAGCAGTTCCCACAGGGGGCTTAAAGCAGATACGCAGTATTTT.

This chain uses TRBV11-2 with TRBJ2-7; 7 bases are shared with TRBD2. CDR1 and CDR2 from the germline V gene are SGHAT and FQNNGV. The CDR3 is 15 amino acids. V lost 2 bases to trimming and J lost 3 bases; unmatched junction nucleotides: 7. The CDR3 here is CASSLSASGFYEQYF. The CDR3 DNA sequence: TGTGCCAGCAGCTTATCGGCTAGCGGATTCTACGAGCAGTACTTC.

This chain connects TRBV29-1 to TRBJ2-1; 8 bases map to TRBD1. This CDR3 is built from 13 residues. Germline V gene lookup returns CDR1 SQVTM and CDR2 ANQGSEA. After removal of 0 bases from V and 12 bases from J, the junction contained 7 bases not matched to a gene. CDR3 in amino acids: CSVEDRTGNRQFF. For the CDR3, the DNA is TGCAGCGTTGAAGACCGGACAGGGAATCGGCAGTTCTTC.

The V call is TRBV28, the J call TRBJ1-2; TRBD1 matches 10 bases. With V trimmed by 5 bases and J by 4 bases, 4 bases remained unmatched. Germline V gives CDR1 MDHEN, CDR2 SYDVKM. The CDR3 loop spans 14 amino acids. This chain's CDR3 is CASSLGQGTYGYTF. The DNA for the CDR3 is TGTGCCAGCAGTCTGGGACAGGGGACCTATGGCTACACCTTC.

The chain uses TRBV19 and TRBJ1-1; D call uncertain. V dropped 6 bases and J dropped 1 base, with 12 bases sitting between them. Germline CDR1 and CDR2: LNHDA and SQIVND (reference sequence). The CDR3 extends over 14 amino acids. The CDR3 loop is CASSTTEWNTEAFF. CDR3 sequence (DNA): TGTGCCAGTAGCACTACGGAGTGGAACACTGAAGCTTTCTTT. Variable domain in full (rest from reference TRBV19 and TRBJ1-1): DGGITQSPKYLFRKEGQNVTLSCEQNLNHDAMYWYRQDPGQGLRLIYYSQIVNDFQKGDIAEGYSVSREKKESFPLTVTSAQKNPTAFYLCASSTTEWNTEAFFGQGTRLTVV.

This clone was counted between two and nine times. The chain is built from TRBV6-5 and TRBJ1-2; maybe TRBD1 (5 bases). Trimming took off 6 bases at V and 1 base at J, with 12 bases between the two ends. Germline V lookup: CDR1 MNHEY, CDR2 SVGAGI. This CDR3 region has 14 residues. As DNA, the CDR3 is TGTGCCAGCAGCCGGGACTTCCTTAACTATGGCTACACCTTC. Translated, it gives CASSRDFLNYGYTF.

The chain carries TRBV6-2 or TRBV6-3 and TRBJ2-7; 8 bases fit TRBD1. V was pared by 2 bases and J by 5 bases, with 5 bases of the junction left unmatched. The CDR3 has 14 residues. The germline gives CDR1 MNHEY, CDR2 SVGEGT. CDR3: CASSYGRGLNEQYF. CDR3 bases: TGTGCCAGCAGTTACGGCAGGGGGCTAAACGAGCAGTACTTC.

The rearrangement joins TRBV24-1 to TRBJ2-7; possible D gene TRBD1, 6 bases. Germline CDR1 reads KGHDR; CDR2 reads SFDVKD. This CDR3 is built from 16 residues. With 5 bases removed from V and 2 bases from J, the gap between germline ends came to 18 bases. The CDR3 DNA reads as TGTGCCACCAGTGGACCGGCGAATGAGGGGGCCTACGAGCAGTACTTC. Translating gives CATSGPANEGAYEQYF.

The CDR3 here is CASSHGLGLYRYTF. The CDR3 nucleotides are TGTGCCAGCAGCCACGGACTAGGACTGTATCGCTACACCTTC. The V and J genes are TRBV4-2 and TRBJ1-2; D gene uncertain. V was clipped by 3 bases and J by 9 bases, with 17 bases between them. The CDR3 is 14 residues long. CDR1 is LGHNA and CDR2 is YNFKEQ in the germline V gene.

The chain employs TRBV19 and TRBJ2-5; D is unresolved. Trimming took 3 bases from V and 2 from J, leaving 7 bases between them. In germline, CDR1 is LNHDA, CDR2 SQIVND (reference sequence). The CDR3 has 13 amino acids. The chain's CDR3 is CASSMNFQETQYF. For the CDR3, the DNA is TGTGCCAGTAGTATGAACTTTCAAGAGACCCAGTACTTC.

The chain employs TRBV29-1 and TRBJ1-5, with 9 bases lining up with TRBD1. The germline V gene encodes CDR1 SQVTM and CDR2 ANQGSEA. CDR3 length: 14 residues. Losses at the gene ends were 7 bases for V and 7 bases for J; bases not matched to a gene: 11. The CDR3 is CSAWTGEIGQPQHF. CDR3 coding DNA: TGCAGCGCCTGGACAGGGGAGATAGGGCAGCCCCAGCATTTT.

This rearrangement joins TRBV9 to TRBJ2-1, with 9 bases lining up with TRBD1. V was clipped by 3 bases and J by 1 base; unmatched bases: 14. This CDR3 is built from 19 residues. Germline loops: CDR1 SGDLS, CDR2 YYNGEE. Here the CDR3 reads CASSARTLQGAGSYNEQFF. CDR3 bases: TGTGCCAGCAGCGCCCGAACCCTACAGGGGGCGGGGTCCTACAATGAGCAGTTCTTC.

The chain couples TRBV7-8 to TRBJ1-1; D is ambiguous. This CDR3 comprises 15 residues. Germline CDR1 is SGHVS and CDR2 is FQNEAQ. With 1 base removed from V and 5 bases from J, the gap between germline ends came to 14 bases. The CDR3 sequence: CASSLVLSVGTEAFF. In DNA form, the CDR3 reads TGTGCCAGCAGCTTAGTTCTATCTGTCGGGACTGAAGCTTTCTTT.

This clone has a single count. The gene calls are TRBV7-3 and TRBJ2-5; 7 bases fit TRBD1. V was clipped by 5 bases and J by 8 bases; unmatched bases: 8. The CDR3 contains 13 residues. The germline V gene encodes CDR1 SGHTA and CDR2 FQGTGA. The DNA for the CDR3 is TGTGCCAGCAGCATTTCACACAGGGGAACCCAGTACTTC. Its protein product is CASSISHRGTQYF.

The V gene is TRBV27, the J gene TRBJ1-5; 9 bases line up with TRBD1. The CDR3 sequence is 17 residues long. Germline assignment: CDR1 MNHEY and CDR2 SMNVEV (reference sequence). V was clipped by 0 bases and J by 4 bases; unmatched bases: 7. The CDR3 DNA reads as TGTGCCAGCAGTTTATCGGGGGGACAGGGAACAAATCAGCCCCAGCATTTT. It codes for CASSLSGGQGTNQPQHF.